The count of the clone carrying this TCR beta chain is one. Its matching antigen is unknown. The PCR used 60 Vbeta and 13 Jbeta primers. In the original processing: Approximately 10 million shared chains were among about 80 million unique TCR beta chains counted in a later analysis. Data came from immunoSEQ multiplex PCR; TCRdb stores just in-frame clones and leaves some out. V and J calls and clone size are as listed in that table; D and trimming were resolved from the DNA. This table has 200,000 to 250,000 clones, more than 60% appearing once. This record belongs to a study of cytomegalovirus exposure and HLA in healthy donors. Trimming left V 3 bases short and J 0 bases short, with 18 bases between. The CDR3 spans 17 residues. The germline V gene has CDR1 LNHNV and CDR2 YYDKDF (reference sequence). General study findings and limits: The productive fraction for most TCR beta V segments was about 87% or about 30% in an earlier analysis.

The rearrangement joins TRBV15 to TRBJ2-7; possibly TRBD2 for D (7 bases). The specimen sequenced was PBMCs. This sequence originates from a man between 40 and 49 years old in good health and CMV-seronegative. CDR3 amino acids: CATSSPGRGSSSYEQYF. CDR3 bases: TGTGCCACCAGCAGCCCGGGGAGGGGGAGCAGCTCCTACGAGCAGTACTTC.